These 15 T cell receptor beta chains were sequenced from one sample in a study of shared clonotypes between healthy human individuals. Data came from immunoSEQ multiplex PCR; TCRdb stores just in-frame clones and leaves some out. This table holds more than 2,000,000 clones, 85% to 95% found once. Material for sequencing was naive CD4+ T cells from PBMCs. This sample's subset: CD45RA+ positively selected. Receptors were obtained from a man in his late teens or twenties in good health. Some clones in this sample may be carry-over from other donors' samples.

This clone was recorded once. The chain is built from TRBV15 and TRBJ1-1; possibly TRBD1 for D (5 bases). CDR1 is LNHNV, CDR2 YYDKDF, per germline (reference sequence). V was trimmed by 0 bases and J by 4 bases, leaving 18 bases between them. The CDR3 consists of 17 residues. CDR3 in DNA: TGTGCCACCAGCAGAGATAGTGGAGCAGGGAGGACCACTGAAGCTTTCTTT. The encoded protein is CATSRDSGAGRTTEAFF.

The chain has TRBV27 and TRBJ1-2; D remains unclear. This CDR3 has 13 residues. The V and J ends lost 4 bases and 8 bases respectively, with 14 bases between them. CDR1 MNHEY and CDR2 SMNVEV come from the germline V gene (reference sequence). CDR3 loop: CASSSNRRSGYTF. DNA for the CDR3: TGTGCCAGCAGTTCCAATCGAAGGAGCGGCTACACCTTC.

About this clone itself: One end of the junction varies from germline; a read error may be responsible. The chain employs TRBV4-2 and TRBJ2-3; 7 bases align to TRBD2. Germline V gene sequence: CDR1 LGHNA, CDR2 YNFKEQ. This CDR3 spans 17 amino acids. CDR3: CASSEEVRGSRTDTQYF. The CDR3 DNA sequence: TGTGCCAGCAGCGAAGAGGTACGCGGGAGTCGGACAGATACGCAGTATTTT.

The gene calls are TRBV11-2 and TRBJ2-7; 7 bases map to TRBD2. Germline V lookup: CDR1 SGHAT, CDR2 FQNNGV. There are 14 residues in the CDR3. V was clipped by 1 base and J by 6 bases; unmatched bases: 6. CDR3 coding DNA: TGTGCCAGCAGCTTAGTGCGGGGGTCGGGCGAGCAGTACTTC. Protein: CASSLVRGSGEQYF.

For this clone: This same CDR3 is encoded by further DNA sequences in the sample. The rearrangement links TRBV7-3 to TRBJ2-3; D perhaps matches TRBD2 (6 bases). Trimming shortened V by 2 bases and J by 0 bases, and 9 bases separated the two germline ends. The CDR3 has 15 amino acids. Germline lookup yields CDR1 SGHTA and CDR2 FQGTGA. CDR3 DNA sequence: TGTGCCAGCAGCTTACGGGGGAGCAGCACAGATACGCAGTATTTT. This sequence encodes CASSLRGSSTDTQYF.

This clone has just one count. The chain is built from TRBV7-3 and TRBJ2-1; no clear D. Germline CDR1 SGHTA, CDR2 FQGTGA. Trimming cost V 4 bases and J 6 bases, with 10 bases left between them. CDR3 length: 13 residues. CDR3 amino acids: CASSSKRVNEQFF. The CDR3 nucleotides are TGTGCCAGCAGCTCGAAACGCGTCAATGAGCAGTTCTTC.

V is TRBV10-1 and J is TRBJ2-1; 9 nucleotides align to TRBD2. The germline V gene has CDR1 WNHNN and CDR2 SYGVQD (reference sequence). V lost 9 bases and J lost 1; bases outside the gene matches: 10. The CDR3 runs to 16 residues. The CDR3 reads CASGPSAGGSYNEQFF. CDR3 in DNA: TGCGCCAGTGGCCCCTCTGCGGGAGGGTCCTACAATGAGCAGTTCTTC.

The chain links TRBV11-2 to TRBJ2-1; TRBD2 aligns across 7 bases. The CDR3 extends over 15 amino acids. The V and J ends lost 5 bases and 5 bases, in that order; junction bases with no gene match: 9. In germline, CDR1 is SGHAT, CDR2 FQNNGV. The chain's CDR3 is CASSLWASGDNEQFF. CDR3 nucleotide sequence: TGTGCCAGCAGCCTATGGGCTAGCGGAGACAATGAGCAGTTCTTC.

This chain uses TRBV4-1 with TRBJ2-7; D tentatively fits TRBD1 or TRBD2 (5 bases each). Germline V gene data show CDR1 as MGHRA and CDR2 as YSYEKL. The CDR3 loop spans 14 amino acids. V lost 1 base and J lost 2, with 9 bases in between. CDR3 loop: CASSQVLGAYEQYF. In nucleotides, the CDR3 is TGCGCCAGCAGCCAAGTTCTGGGGGCCTACGAGCAGTACTTC.

The chain employs TRBV10-3 and TRBJ2-7; 13 bases are shared with TRBD2. Germline V gene data show CDR1 as ENHRY and CDR2 as SYGVKD. The trim removed 7 bases at V and 2 bases at J, leaving 5 bases unmatched. This CDR3 contains 15 residues. The DNA of the CDR3 is TGTGCCATCAAATCCGGGACTAGCGGGACCTACGAGCAGTACTTC. This codes for CAIKSGTSGTYEQYF.

This CDR3 is CASSTQGQPQHF. The CDR3 coding sequence is TGTGCCAGCAGCACCCAGGGTCAGCCCCAGCATTTT. V is TRBV7-2 and J is TRBJ1-5; a possible D gene is TRBD1 (5 bases). Deletions cut 5 bases from V and 6 bases from J, with 8 bases between. The CDR3 loop spans 12 amino acids. CDR1 SGHTA and CDR2 FQGNSA come from the germline V gene. Supplemented by reference TRBV7-2 and TRBJ1-5, the full variable domain reads GAGVSQSPSNKVTEKGKDVELRCDPISGHTALYWYRQSLGQGLEFLIYFQGNSAPDKSGLPSDRFSAERTGGSVSTLTIQRTQQEDSAVYLCASSTQGQPQHFGDGTRLSIL.

The genes are TRBV19 and TRBJ2-2; 8 nucleotides line up with TRBD2. The CDR3 consists of 16 residues. Germline V gene data show CDR1 as LNHDA and CDR2 as SQIVND (reference sequence). V dropped 2 bases and J dropped 6; count of bases not matched to a gene: 8. The CDR3 region has the DNA TGTGCCAGTAGTATACCCGGGACTAGGCTCGCCGGGGAGCTGTTTTTT. As protein: CASSIPGTRLAGELFF.

This rearrangement joins TRBV5-1 to TRBJ1-2; 7 positions agree with TRBD1. There are 14 residues in the CDR3. Germline V gene lookup returns CDR1 SGHRS and CDR2 YFSETQ. The trim removed 2 bases at V and 7 bases at J, leaving 8 bases unmatched. This CDR3 is CASSLPEGTAGYTF. DNA for the CDR3: TGCGCCAGCAGCTTACCAGAGGGGACAGCTGGCTACACCTTC.

This chain connects TRBV10-2 to TRBJ2-5, with D perhaps assigned TRBD1 or TRBD2 (5 bases each). Per germline, CDR1 WSHSY and CDR2 SAAADI. The V gene lost 0 bases and the J gene lost 7 bases, with 15 bases spanning the gap. CDR3 length: 15 amino acids. The CDR3 here is CASSESRGPMGTQYF. The CDR3 DNA is TGCGCCAGCAGTGAGTCGAGGGGCCCCATGGGGACCCAGTACTTC.

The gene calls are TRBV4-1 and TRBJ2-5; D is tentatively TRBD1 or TRBD2 (5 bases each). The DNA end lines up better with TRBJ2-7; the J call may be wrong. This CDR3 is built from 18 residues. The germline gives CDR1 MGHRA, CDR2 YSYEKL. The CDR3 region has the DNA TGCGCCAGCAGCCGTTCCTTCGGACACGGGACGGCACCCTACGAGCAGTACTTC. Translating it yields CASSRSFGHGTAPYEQYF.